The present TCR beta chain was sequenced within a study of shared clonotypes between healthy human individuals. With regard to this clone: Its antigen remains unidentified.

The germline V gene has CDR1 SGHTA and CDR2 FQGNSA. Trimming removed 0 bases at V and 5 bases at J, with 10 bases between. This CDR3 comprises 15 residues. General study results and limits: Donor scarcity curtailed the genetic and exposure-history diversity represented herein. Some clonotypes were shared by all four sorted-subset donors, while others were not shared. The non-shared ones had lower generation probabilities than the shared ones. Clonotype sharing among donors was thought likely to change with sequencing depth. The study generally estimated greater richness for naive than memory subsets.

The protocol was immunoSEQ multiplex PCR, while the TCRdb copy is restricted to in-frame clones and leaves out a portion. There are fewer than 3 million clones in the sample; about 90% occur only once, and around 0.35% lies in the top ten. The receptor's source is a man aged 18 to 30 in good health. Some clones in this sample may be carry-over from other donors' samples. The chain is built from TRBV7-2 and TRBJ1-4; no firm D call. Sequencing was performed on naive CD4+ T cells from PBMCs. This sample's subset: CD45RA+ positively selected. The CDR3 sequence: CASSLALRGNEKLFF. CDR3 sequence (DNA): TGTGCCAGCAGCTTAGCGCTACGGGGAAATGAAAAACTGTTTTTT.